The 28 T cell receptor beta chains reported below all come from one sample, sequenced in a study of blood T cell repertoires in COVID-19 (dated by TCRdb to about 2020). Library generation was performed with the immunoSEQ multiplex PCR assay. Entries here come from immuneACCESS through TCRdb and include only in-frame sequences with V and J called. Some clones fail to appear in such tables; in the studies checked, an unresolved V gene covers under half of the shortfall, and the cause of the remainder is unknown. The sample table lists some 28,000 clones, under 85% of them with a count of one. The ten largest account for over 30% of the sample. Sequencing input: peripheral blood. These TCRs come from an older man with acute or convalescent COVID-19.

The chain joins TRBV19 to TRBJ2-5; 7 nucleotides line up with TRBD1. From germline, CDR1 is LNHDA and CDR2 SQIVND (reference sequence). The junction had 10 bases not matched to a gene; V was cut back by 7 bases and J by 2 bases. This CDR3 region has 15 residues. CDR3 sequence reads: CASTTGWGVQETQYF. CDR3 bases: TGTGCCAGTACGACAGGGTGGGGAGTACAAGAGACCCAGTACTTC.

This clone was detected only once. This rearrangement joins TRBV28 to TRBJ1-5; TRBD1 might be the D (6 bases). The V end lost 2 bases, the J end lost 3 bases, and 26 bases lay between the germline ends. The CDR3 runs 20 residues. Germline values: CDR1 MDHEN, CDR2 SYDVKM. This CDR3 reads CASSLPIGGLPFSPNQPQHF. The CDR3 bases are TGTGCCAGCAGTTTACCAATCGGGGGGCTGCCCTTTTCACCCAATCAGCCCCAGCATTTT.

The chain is built from TRBV6-2 or TRBV6-3 and TRBJ2-5, with TRBD2 matching over 8 bases. V gave up 5 bases and J gave up 5 bases; unmatched junction bases: 10. Germline CDR1 is MNHEY and CDR2 is SVGEGT. This CDR3 contains 15 residues. The chain's CDR3 is CASSPGGAAWETQYF. CDR3 DNA: TGTGCCAGCAGTCCCGGGGGGGCGGCGTGGGAGACCCAGTACTTC.

This clone has a single count. The chain employs TRBV30 and TRBJ1-4; the match to TRBD1 covers 10 bases. This CDR3 comprises 16 residues. Germline V gives CDR1 GTSNPN, CDR2 SVGIG (reference sequence). The trim removed 3 bases at V and 5 bases at J, leaving 9 bases unmatched. The CDR3 sequence: CAWRGQGRDYNEKLFF. The CDR3 DNA sequence: TGTGCCTGGAGGGGACAGGGGAGGGATTACAATGAAAAACTGTTTTTT.

J is TRBJ1-2 and V is TRBV23-1; D is ambiguous. TRBV23-1 belongs to the ORF category, with a function that is uncertain. This CDR3 is 13 amino acids long. The germline V and J ends were trimmed by 4 bases and 8 bases, with 14 bases remaining between them. For the CDR3, the DNA is TGCGCCAGCAGTCGCACTAGCCCCCTGGGCTACACCTTC. Amino acids: CASSRTSPLGYTF.

V is TRBV6-6 and J is TRBJ1-4, with D perhaps matching TRBD1 (5 bases). There are 16 residues in the CDR3. Germline loops: CDR1 MNHNY, CDR2 SVGAGI (reference sequence). V shed 2 bases and J shed 8 bases, with 18 bases lying between them. CDR3 DNA: TGTGCCAGCAGTTACAAGGGGATAGCTTTCCCAGAAAAACTGTTTTTT. This translates into CASSYKGIAFPEKLFF.

This sequence joins TRBV7-8 and TRBJ1-3; TRBD1 is a possible D gene (5 bases). V gave up 4 bases and J gave up 2 bases, with 15 bases separating them. CDR1 SGHVS and CDR2 FQNEAQ come from the germline V gene. This CDR3 is built from 16 residues. CDR3 nucleotides: TGTGCCAGCAGCTCTTCAGGGTTCTCAGCTGGAAACACCATATATTTT. Protein sequence: CASSSSGFSAGNTIYF.

V and J are TRBV29-1 and TRBJ1-5; TRBD1 aligns across 7 bases. This CDR3 has 12 residues. Trimming removed 6 bases from V and 5 bases from J; junction bases left unmatched: 4. CDR1 is SQVTM, CDR2 ANQGSEA, per germline. The CDR3 loop is CSVRTGDQPQHF. In DNA, the CDR3 is TGCAGCGTCCGGACAGGAGATCAGCCCCAGCATTTT.

V is TRBV28 and J is TRBJ2-4; 9 bases agree with TRBD1. V trimming: 2 bases; J trimming: 6 bases; junction bases outside the gene matches: 5. The CDR3 extends over 15 amino acids. Germline assignment: CDR1 MDHEN and CDR2 SYDVKM. CDR3 loop: CASSLEQGALNIQYF. The CDR3 nucleotides read TGTGCCAGCAGTTTAGAACAGGGGGCACTAAACATTCAGTACTTC. Combining the CDR3 with reference TRBV28 and TRBJ2-4 gives the whole variable domain DVKVTQSSRYLVKRTGEKVFLECVQDMDHENMFWYRQDPGLGLRLIYFSYDVKMKEKGDIPEGYSVSREKKERFSLILESASTNQTSMYLCASSLEQGALNIQYFGAGTRLSVL.

This chain links TRBV2 with TRBJ2-5; a possible D gene is TRBD2 (6 bases). The V and J ends lost 8 bases and 2 bases respectively, with 9 bases between them. The CDR3 is 12 amino acids. Germline loops: CDR1 SNHLY, CDR2 FYNNEI. DNA of the CDR3: TGTGCCAGCCGCGGGGCTCAAGAGACCCAGTACTTC. As protein: CASRGAQETQYF.

The chain joins TRBV20-1 to TRBJ2-5; D may be TRBD1 (5 bases). This CDR3 is 13 amino acids long. Germline values: CDR1 DFQATT, CDR2 SNEGSKA (reference sequence). The V and J ends lost 3 bases and 4 bases respectively, with 12 bases between them. The CDR3 coding sequence is TGCAGTGCTAGTGTAGGGGTTGGAGAGACCCAGTACTTC. Translating gives CSASVGVGETQYF.

The gene calls are TRBV7-8 and TRBJ2-1; 9 bases map to TRBD2. V lost 1 base to trimming and J lost 6 bases; unmatched junction nucleotides: 7. CDR1 is SGHVS and CDR2 is FQNEAQ in the germline V gene. This CDR3 spans 16 amino acids. The CDR3 sequence is CASSLEGTSPINEQFF. CDR3 DNA sequence: TGTGCCAGCAGCTTAGAGGGGACTAGCCCCATCAATGAGCAGTTCTTC.

The chain is built from TRBV15 and TRBJ2-7; D call uncertain. The V end was cut by 5 bases, the J end by 9 bases, with 23 bases between. This CDR3 is 15 amino acids long. Germline CDR1 and CDR2: LNHNV and YYDKDF (reference sequence). The DNA of the CDR3 is TGTGCCACCAGCCGGTCCCCCCCTGCCGACAAAGGGCAGTACTTC. It encodes CATSRSPPADKGQYF.

This clone was seen at least ten times. The rearrangement uses TRBV7-3 and TRBJ2-1; perhaps TRBD2 as D (5 bases). Trimming pared 1 base from V and 0 bases from J, leaving 10 bases between. The CDR3 consists of 16 residues. Germline V gene sequence: CDR1 SGHTA, CDR2 FQGTGA. CDR3 bases: TGTGCCAGCAGCTTAAAGGAGGACCTCTCCTACAATGAGCAGTTCTTC. As protein: CASSLKEDLSYNEQFF.

Written as DNA, the CDR3 is TGTGCCAGTAGTATAGATCCCTCAGGGGGGAATCAGCCCCAGCATTTT. Its protein is CASSIDPSGGNQPQHF. The chain carries TRBV19 and TRBJ1-5; 7 bases match TRBD1. CDR1 is LNHDA and CDR2 is SQIVND in the germline V gene (reference sequence). This CDR3 region has 16 residues. V gave up 0 bases and J gave up 4 bases; unmatched junction bases: 6. Full variable domain (missing parts from reference TRBV19 and TRBJ1-5): DGGITQSPKYLFRKEGQNVTLSCEQNLNHDAMYWYRQDPGQGLRLIYYSQIVNDFQKGDIAEGYSVSREKKESFPLTVTSAQKNPTAFYLCASSIDPSGGNQPQHFGDGTRLSIL.

This clone has only a few counts. The V call is TRBV28, the J call TRBJ1-2; perhaps TRBD1 as D (6 bases). The V and J ends lost 2 bases and 4 bases respectively, with 8 bases between them. The CDR3 runs 13 residues. Germline CDR1 MDHEN, CDR2 SYDVKM. The chain's CDR3 is CASSLGQFYGYTF. The CDR3 nucleotides are TGTGCCAGCAGTTTAGGACAGTTCTATGGCTACACCTTC.

The rearrangement joins TRBV5-1 to TRBJ2-3; 7 positions match TRBD1. The V segment lost 1 base and the J segment 2 bases; nucleotides outside the gene matches: 4. CDR1 and CDR2 (germline): SGHRS, YFSETQ. The CDR3 runs to 15 residues. The DNA of the CDR3 is TGCGCCAGCAGCTTGACAGGGGCAATCACAGATACGCAGTATTTT. Amino acid sequence: CASSLTGAITDTQYF.

This chain uses TRBV7-3 with TRBJ2-2; TRBD1 matches at 7 bases. CDR1 SGHTA and CDR2 FQGTGA come from the germline V gene. The CDR3 loop spans 19 amino acids. V lost 5 bases, J lost 2 bases, and 17 bases stayed unmatched. The CDR3 is CASSPSRWQGVPNTGELFF. CDR3 coding DNA: TGTGCCAGCAGCCCCTCCCGTTGGCAGGGGGTTCCCAACACCGGGGAGCTGTTTTTT. The full variable domain, its missing parts supplied by reference TRBV7-3 and TRBJ2-2, is GAGVSQTPSNKVTEKGKYVELRCDPISGHTALYWYRQSLGQGPEFLIYFQGTGAADDSGLPNDRFFAVRPEGSVSTLKIQRTERGDSAVYLCASSPSRWQGVPNTGELFFGEGSRLTVL.

This clone was counted only a few times. CDR3: CASRVGGSSPLHF. Here the CDR3 DNA reads TGTGCCAGCAGGGTAGGGGGCTCGTCACCCCTCCACTTT. The chain is built from TRBV27 and TRBJ1-6; TRBD1 matches at 7 bases. This CDR3 is 13 amino acids long. V shed 6 bases, J shed 10 bases, and the junction held 6 bases outside the gene matches. Germline CDR1 reads MNHEY; CDR2 reads SMNVEV (reference sequence).

V and J are TRBV3-1 (or the pseudogene TRBV3-2) and TRBJ1-5; no reliable D call. V was shortened by 3 bases and J by 2 bases, with 5 bases between the two germline ends. There are 13 residues in the CDR3. Germline V gives CDR1 LGHDT, CDR2 YNNKEL (reference sequence). The CDR3 DNA reads as TGTGCCAGCAGCCACACAGGCAATCAGCCCCAGCATTTT. Protein: CASSHTGNQPQHF.

The chain links TRBV11-2 to TRBJ1-2; maybe TRBD1 (6 bases). This CDR3 comprises 15 residues. In germline, CDR1 is SGHAT, CDR2 FQNNGV. Trimming removed 5 bases from V and 4 bases from J, with 17 bases in between. The CDR3 reads CASSPDRGAPYGYTF. The CDR3 DNA reads as TGTGCCAGCAGCCCAGACCGGGGGGCTCCCTATGGCTACACCTTC.

The rearrangement joins TRBV4-3 to TRBJ2-2; 8 positions match TRBD2. V shed 4 bases, J shed 6 bases, and the junction held 4 bases outside the gene matches. CDR3 size: 14 residues. The germline gives CDR1 LGHNA, CDR2 YSLEER. CDR3 sequence reads: CASSLTGGAGELFF. CDR3 DNA sequence: TGCGCCAGCAGCCTGACCGGGGGGGCCGGGGAGCTGTTTTTT.

In nucleotides, the CDR3 is TGTGCCAGCAGCGTAGAGCAGGGGGCGGAAAAACTGTTTTTT. It yields the protein CASSVEQGAEKLFF. The genes are TRBV9 and TRBJ1-4; 8 nucleotides align to TRBD1. This CDR3 comprises 14 residues. Germline CDR1 is SGDLS and CDR2 is YYNGEE. The ends lost 0 bases at V and 8 bases at J; junction bases unmatched: 3.

The V call is TRBV6-5, the J call TRBJ2-1; 7 bases match TRBD1. Trimming at V came to 5 bases and at J to 7 bases, leaving 11 bases not matched to a gene. CDR3 length equals 15 residues. CDR1 and CDR2 from the germline V gene are MNHEY and SVGAGI. CDR3 loop: CASSPPGQLINEQFF. CDR3 DNA: TGTGCCAGCAGTCCGCCGGGACAGCTGATTAATGAGCAGTTCTTC.

V gene TRBV6-2 or TRBV6-3 combines with J gene TRBJ2-7; D not resolved. The V gene lost 4 bases and the J gene lost 6 bases, with 13 bases spanning the gap. Germline V gives CDR1 MNHEY, CDR2 SVGEGT. This CDR3 is built from 13 residues. The CDR3 region has the DNA TGTGCCAGCAGTTTCGAGACATCGTCCGAGCAGTACTTC. Translating it yields CASSFETSSEQYF.

CDR3 coding DNA: TGTGCCAGCAGTTTGCGCAGGGGTGCAACTAATGAAAAACTGTTTTTT. It codes for CASSLRRGATNEKLFF. V usage is TRBV28 and J usage is TRBJ1-4, with TRBD1 as a possible D gene (6 bases). V gave up 3 bases and J gave up 0 bases, with 11 bases separating them. The CDR3 covers 16 residues. The germline gives CDR1 MDHEN, CDR2 SYDVKM. The variable domain in full, completed from reference TRBV28 and TRBJ1-4, reads DVKVTQSSRYLVKRTGEKVFLECVQDMDHENMFWYRQDPGLGLRLIYFSYDVKMKEKGDIPEGYSVSREKKERFSLILESASTNQTSMYLCASSLRRGATNEKLFFGSGTQLSVL.

The genes are TRBV2 and TRBJ1-5, with 7 bases lining up with TRBD1. CDR1 and CDR2 (germline): SNHLY, FYNNEI. The ends lost 6 bases at V and 1 base at J; junction bases unmatched: 6. CDR3 length: 15 amino acids. The CDR3 protein is CASRIDRASNQPQHF. The CDR3 DNA sequence: TGTGCCAGCAGGATAGACAGGGCCAGCAATCAGCCCCAGCATTTT.

V is TRBV20-1 and J is TRBJ2-1, with 11 bases matching TRBD2. The V gene's germline CDR1 is DFQATT and CDR2 SNEGSKA (reference sequence). CDR3 length: 17 residues. With 3 bases clipped from V and 4 bases from J, the junction kept 11 bases outside the gene matches. CDR3 nucleotide sequence: TGCAGTGCTAGTCTACTAGCGGGAGCCCCAGCTTACAATGAGCAGTTCTTC. This gives the protein CSASLLAGAPAYNEQFF.